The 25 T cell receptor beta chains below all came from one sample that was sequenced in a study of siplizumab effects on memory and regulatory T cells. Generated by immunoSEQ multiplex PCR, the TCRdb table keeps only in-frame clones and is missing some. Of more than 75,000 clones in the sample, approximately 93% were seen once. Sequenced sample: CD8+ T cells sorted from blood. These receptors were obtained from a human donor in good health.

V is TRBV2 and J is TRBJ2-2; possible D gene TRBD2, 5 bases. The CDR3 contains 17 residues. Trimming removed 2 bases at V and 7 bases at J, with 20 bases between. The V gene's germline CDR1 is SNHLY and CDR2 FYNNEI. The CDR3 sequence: CASSEIGGGIGSGELFF. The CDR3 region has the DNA TGTGCCAGCAGTGAAATTGGTGGAGGTATAGGGAGCGGGGAGCTGTTTTTT.

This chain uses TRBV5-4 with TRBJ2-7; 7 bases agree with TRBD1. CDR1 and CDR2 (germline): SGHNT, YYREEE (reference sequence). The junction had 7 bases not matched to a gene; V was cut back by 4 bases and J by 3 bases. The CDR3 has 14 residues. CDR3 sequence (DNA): TGTGCCAGCAGCCCCGATGGGGACAGCTACGAGCAGTACTTC. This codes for CASSPDGDSYEQYF.

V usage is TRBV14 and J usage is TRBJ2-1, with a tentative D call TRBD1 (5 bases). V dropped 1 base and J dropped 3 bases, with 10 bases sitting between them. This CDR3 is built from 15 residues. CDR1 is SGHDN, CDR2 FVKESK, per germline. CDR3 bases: TGTGCCAGCAGCCAAGTCGTCAGGGTCTACAATGAGCAGTTCTTC. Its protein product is CASSQVVRVYNEQFF.

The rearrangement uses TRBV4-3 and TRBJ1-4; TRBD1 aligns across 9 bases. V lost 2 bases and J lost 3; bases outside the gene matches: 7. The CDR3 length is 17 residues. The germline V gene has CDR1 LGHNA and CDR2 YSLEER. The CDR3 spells CASSQRQGGSSNEKLFF. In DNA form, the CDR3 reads TGCGCCAGCAGCCAACGACAGGGGGGATCTTCTAATGAAAAACTGTTTTTT.

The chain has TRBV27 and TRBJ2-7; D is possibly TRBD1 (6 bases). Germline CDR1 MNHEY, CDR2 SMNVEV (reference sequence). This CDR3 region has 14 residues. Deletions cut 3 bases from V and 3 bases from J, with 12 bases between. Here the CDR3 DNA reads TGTGCCAGCAGTTTGCAGGGGCCTGGCTACGAGCAGTACTTC. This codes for CASSLQGPGYEQYF.

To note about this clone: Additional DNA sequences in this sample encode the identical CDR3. The CDR3 loop reads CASSYVRGRDTEAFF. Written as DNA, the CDR3 is TGTGCCAGCAGTTACGTAAGGGGGCGAGACACTGAAGCTTTCTTT. The chain has TRBV27 and TRBJ1-1, with 7 nucleotides matching TRBD1. CDR3 length equals 15 residues. Germline-derived CDR1 and CDR2 are MNHEY and SMNVEV (reference sequence). V dropped 4 bases and J dropped 3; count of bases not matched to a gene: 8.

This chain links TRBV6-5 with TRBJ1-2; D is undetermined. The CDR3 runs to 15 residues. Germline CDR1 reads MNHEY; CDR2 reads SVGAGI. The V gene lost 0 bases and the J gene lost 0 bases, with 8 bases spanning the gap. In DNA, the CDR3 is TGTGCCAGCAGTTACTCGGGAACTTCTAACTATGGCTACACCTTC. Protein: CASSYSGTSNYGYTF.

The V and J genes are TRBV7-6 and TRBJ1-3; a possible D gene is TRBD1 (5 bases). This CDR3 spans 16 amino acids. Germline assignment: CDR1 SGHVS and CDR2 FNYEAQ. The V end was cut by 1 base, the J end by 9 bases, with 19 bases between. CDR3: CASSLGQGTKFGTIYF. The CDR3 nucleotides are TGTGCCAGCAGCTTAGGTCAGGGTACGAAGTTTGGCACCATATATTTT.

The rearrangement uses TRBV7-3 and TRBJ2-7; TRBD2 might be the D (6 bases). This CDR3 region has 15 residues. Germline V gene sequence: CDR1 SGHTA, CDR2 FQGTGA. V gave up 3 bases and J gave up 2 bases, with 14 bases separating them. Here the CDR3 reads CASSLASGPTYEQYF. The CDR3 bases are TGTGCCAGCAGCTTGGCGAGCGGGCCCACCTACGAGCAGTACTTC.

The CDR3 reads CASSIYGGASSYEQYF. The DNA of the CDR3 is TGTGCCAGTAGTATATACGGCGGGGCGAGCTCCTACGAGCAGTACTTC. This chain links TRBV19 with TRBJ2-7; D might be TRBD2 (6 bases). Trimming cost V 2 bases and J 0 bases, with 14 bases left between them. From germline, CDR1 is LNHDA and CDR2 SQIVND (reference sequence). CDR3 length: 16 residues.

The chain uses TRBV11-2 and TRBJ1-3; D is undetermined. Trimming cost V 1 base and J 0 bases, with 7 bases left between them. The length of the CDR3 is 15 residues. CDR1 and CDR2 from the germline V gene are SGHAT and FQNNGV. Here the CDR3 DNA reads TGTGCCAGCAGCTTAGCTTCGGTCTCTGGAAACACCATATATTTT. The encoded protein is CASSLASVSGNTIYF.

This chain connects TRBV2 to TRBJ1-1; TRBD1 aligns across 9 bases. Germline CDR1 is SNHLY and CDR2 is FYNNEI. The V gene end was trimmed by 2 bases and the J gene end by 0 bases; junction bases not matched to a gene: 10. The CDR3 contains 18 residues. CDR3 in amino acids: CASSEPLGTGPMNTEAFF. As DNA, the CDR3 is TGTGCCAGCAGTGAACCGCTAGGGACAGGGCCGATGAACACTGAAGCTTTCTTT.

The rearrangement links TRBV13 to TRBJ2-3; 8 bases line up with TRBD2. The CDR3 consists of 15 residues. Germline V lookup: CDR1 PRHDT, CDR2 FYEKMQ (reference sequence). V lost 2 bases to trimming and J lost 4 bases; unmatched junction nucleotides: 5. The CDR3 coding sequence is TGTGCCAGCAGCTTAACGGGGGGGCGGGCAGATACGCAGTATTTT. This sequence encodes CASSLTGGRADTQYF.

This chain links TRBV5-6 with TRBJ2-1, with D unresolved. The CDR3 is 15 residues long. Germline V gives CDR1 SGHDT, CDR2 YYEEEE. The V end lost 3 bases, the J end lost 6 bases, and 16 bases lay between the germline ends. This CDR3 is CASSSTPQGGNEQFF. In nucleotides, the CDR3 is TGTGCCAGCAGCTCCACGCCCCAAGGCGGCAATGAGCAGTTCTTC. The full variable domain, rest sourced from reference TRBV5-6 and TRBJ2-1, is DAGVTQSPTHLIKTRGQQVTLRCSPKSGHDTVSWYQQALGQGPQFIFQYYEEEERQRGNFPDRFSGHQFPNYSSELNVNALLLGDSALYLCASSSTPQGGNEQFFGPGTRLTVL.

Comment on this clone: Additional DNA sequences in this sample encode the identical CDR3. The CDR3 sequence: CASSLGWGTEAFF. CDR3 DNA: TGTGCCAGCAGCTTAGGCTGGGGCACTGAAGCTTTCTTT. The gene calls are TRBV11-2 and TRBJ1-1; D is unresolved. V was cut by 1 base and J by 4 bases, with 7 bases left in between. Germline assignment: CDR1 SGHAT and CDR2 FQNNGV. CDR3 size: 13 residues.

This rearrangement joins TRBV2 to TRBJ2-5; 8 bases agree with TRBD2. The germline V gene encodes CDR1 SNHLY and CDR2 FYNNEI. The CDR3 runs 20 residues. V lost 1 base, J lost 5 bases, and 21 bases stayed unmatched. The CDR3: CASSEEPPSGPATTGETQYF. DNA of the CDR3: TGTGCCAGCAGTGAAGAGCCTCCTAGCGGGCCCGCTACGACTGGCGAGACCCAGTACTTC.

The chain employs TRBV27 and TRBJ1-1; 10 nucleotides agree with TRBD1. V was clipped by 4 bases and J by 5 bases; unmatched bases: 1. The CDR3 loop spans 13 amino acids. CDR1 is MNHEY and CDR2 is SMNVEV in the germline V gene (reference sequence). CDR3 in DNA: TGTGCCAGCAGTTGGGACAGGGGAACTGAAGCTTTCTTT. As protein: CASSWDRGTEAFF.

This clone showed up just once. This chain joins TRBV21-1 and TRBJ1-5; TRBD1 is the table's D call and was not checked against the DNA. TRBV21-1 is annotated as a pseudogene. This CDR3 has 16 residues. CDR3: CASSKSRTGINQPQHF. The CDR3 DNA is TGTGCCAGCAGCAAAAGTAGGACAGGGATCAATCAGCCCCAGCATTTT.

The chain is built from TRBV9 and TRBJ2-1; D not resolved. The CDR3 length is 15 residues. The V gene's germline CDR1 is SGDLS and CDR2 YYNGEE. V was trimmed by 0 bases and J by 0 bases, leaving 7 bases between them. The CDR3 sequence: CASSVGASSYNEQFF. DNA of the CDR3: TGTGCCAGCAGCGTAGGGGCGAGCTCCTACAATGAGCAGTTCTTC.

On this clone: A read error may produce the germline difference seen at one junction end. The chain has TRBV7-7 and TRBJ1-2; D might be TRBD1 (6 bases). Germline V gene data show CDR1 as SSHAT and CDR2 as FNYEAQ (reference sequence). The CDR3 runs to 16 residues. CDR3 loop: CASSSFQRGAFYGYTF. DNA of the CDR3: TGTGCTAGCAGCTCATTTCAGCGGGGGGCTTTCTATGGCTACACCTTC.

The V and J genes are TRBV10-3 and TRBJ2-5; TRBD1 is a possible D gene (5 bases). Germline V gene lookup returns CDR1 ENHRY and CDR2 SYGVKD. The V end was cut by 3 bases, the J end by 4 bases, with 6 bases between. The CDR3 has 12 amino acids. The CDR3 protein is CAISEGAETQYF. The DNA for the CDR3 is TGTGCCATCAGTGAAGGGGCAGAGACCCAGTACTTC.

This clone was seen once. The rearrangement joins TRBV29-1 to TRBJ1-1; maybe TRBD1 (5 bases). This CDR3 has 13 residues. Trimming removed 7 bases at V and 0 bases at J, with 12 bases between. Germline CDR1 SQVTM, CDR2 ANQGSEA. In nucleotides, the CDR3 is TGCAGCGGGCAGGGAGGACTGAACACTGAAGCTTTCTTT. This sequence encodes CSGQGGLNTEAFF.

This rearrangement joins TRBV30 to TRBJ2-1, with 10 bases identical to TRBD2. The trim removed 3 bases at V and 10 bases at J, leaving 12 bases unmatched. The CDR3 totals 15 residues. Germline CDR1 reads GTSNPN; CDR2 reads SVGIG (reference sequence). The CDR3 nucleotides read TGTGCCTGGAGCCCCGGGACTAGCGCTTCGGAGGAGCAGTTCTTC. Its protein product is CAWSPGTSASEEQFF.

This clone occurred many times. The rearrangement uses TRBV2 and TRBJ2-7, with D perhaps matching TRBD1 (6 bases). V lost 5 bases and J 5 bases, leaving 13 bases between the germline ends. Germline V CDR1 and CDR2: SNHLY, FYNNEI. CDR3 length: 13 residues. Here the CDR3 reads CASSSRGVDEQYF. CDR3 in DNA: TGTGCCAGCAGTTCCAGGGGCGTAGACGAGCAGTACTTC.

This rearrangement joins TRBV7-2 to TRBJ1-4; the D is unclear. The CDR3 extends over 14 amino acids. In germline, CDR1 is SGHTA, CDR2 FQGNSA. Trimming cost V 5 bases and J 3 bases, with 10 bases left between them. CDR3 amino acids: CASSRGSSNEKLFF. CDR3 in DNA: TGTGCCAGCAGCCGTGGTTCCTCTAATGAAAAACTGTTTTTT.